Below, 30 T cell receptor beta chains from the same sample are listed, as sequenced in a study of T cell responses to AZD1222 COVID-19 vaccine. The data were produced by immunoSEQ multiplex PCR, yet TCRdb's version contains in-frame clones alone and is incomplete. Of 95,000 to 150,000 clones listed, 88% are singletons. This specimen was peripheral blood, taken on day 0 of AZD1222 vaccination. Receptor source: an adult in good health.

The J gene is TRBJ1-2, the V gene TRBV7-2; D remains unclear. The CDR3 loop spans 12 amino acids. With 5 bases removed from V and 8 bases from J, the gap between germline ends came to 12 bases. Germline V CDR1 and CDR2: SGHTA, FQGNSA. CDR3: CASSLQRRGYTF. The CDR3 region has the DNA TGTGCCAGCAGCCTTCAAAGACGGGGCTACACCTTC.

This clone was counted once. This rearrangement joins TRBV11-2 to TRBJ2-3; 7 bases map to TRBD2. This CDR3 is 15 amino acids long. The J segment lost 1 base and the V segment lost 5 bases, leaving 6 bases of the junction unmatched. From germline, CDR1 is SGHAT and CDR2 FQNNGV. In DNA form, the CDR3 reads TGTGCCAGCAGCCTGGGGGGGTACCGCACAGATACGCAGTATTTT. Translated, it gives CASSLGGYRTDTQYF.

The J gene is TRBJ2-1, the V gene TRBV12-3 or TRBV12-4; D gene ambiguous. The CDR3 has 12 amino acids. Trimming stripped 1 base from V and 8 bases from J, with 6 bases between. The CDR3 spells CASSLGSYEQFF. CDR3 sequence (DNA): TGTGCCAGCAGTTTAGGTAGCTATGAGCAGTTCTTC.

The J gene is TRBJ2-5, the V gene TRBV2, with TRBD1 matching 10 bases. The CDR3 loop spans 13 amino acids. J was trimmed by 2 bases and V by 7 bases; bases with no gene match: 1. Germline V CDR1 and CDR2: SNHLY, FYNNEI. The DNA for the CDR3 is TGTGCCAGCATGGACAGGGGGCAAGAGACCCAGTACTTC. This gives the protein CASMDRGQETQYF.

The rearrangement uses TRBV5-5 and TRBJ2-7, with TRBD1 identical over 7 bases. V shed 2 bases and J 3 bases; nucleotides not matched to a gene: 11. The CDR3 spans 16 residues. Germline CDR1 reads SGHKS; CDR2 reads YYEKEE (reference sequence). The CDR3: CASSFRDRLLIYEQYF. The CDR3 DNA reads as TGTGCCAGCAGCTTTAGGGACAGACTTTTGATCTACGAGCAGTACTTC.

The J gene is TRBJ1-1, the V gene TRBV11-2; TRBD1 matches 9 bases. The V gene end was trimmed by 5 bases and the J gene end by 5 bases; junction bases not matched to a gene: 18. The CDR3 is 18 residues long. CDR1 is SGHAT and CDR2 is FQNNGV in the germline V gene. The CDR3 is CASSAPWSVGQGWTEAFF. The DNA for the CDR3 is TGTGCCAGCAGCGCCCCCTGGTCTGTGGGACAGGGCTGGACTGAAGCTTTCTTT.

V is TRBV4-3 and J is TRBJ1-1; maybe TRBD1 (5 bases). V was clipped by 3 bases and J by 1 base, with 12 bases between them. Germline CDR1 is LGHNA and CDR2 is YSLEER. The CDR3 covers 15 residues. Here the CDR3 reads CASSQGLGRNTEAFF. Written as DNA, the CDR3 is TGCGCCAGCAGCCAGGGGCTCGGCAGGAACACTGAAGCTTTCTTT.

A single count supports this clone. The chain couples TRBV3-1 (or the pseudogene TRBV3-2) to TRBJ1-2; D might be TRBD1 (6 bases). CDR3 size: 16 residues. Germline loops: CDR1 LGHDT, CDR2 YNNKEL (reference sequence). Between the trimmed V and J ends, which lost 1 base and 2 bases, there was a span of 14 bases. CDR3 sequence reads: CASSQVEQGKNYGYTF. CDR3 sequence (DNA): TGTGCCAGCAGCCAAGTGGAACAGGGAAAAAACTATGGCTACACCTTC.

Written as DNA, the CDR3 is TGTGCCAGCTCACCACTGGGACAGGGAAACACTGAAGCTTTCTTT. Amino acids: CASSPLGQGNTEAFF. The chain carries TRBV18 and TRBJ1-1; TRBD1 matches 9 bases. The ends lost 1 base at V and 2 bases at J; junction bases unmatched: 2. Germline V gives CDR1 KGHSH, CDR2 LQKENI. The CDR3 runs to 15 residues.

CDR3 region: CASSYSGRTYGYTF. The CDR3 DNA is TGTGCCAGCAGTTACTCAGGCAGGACCTATGGCTACACCTTC. The gene calls are TRBV6-2 or TRBV6-3 and TRBJ1-2, with D hard to call. Between the trimmed V and J ends, which lost 0 bases and 4 bases, there was a span of 9 bases. This CDR3 comprises 14 residues. Germline CDR1 reads MNHEY; CDR2 reads SVGEGT.

This rearrangement joins TRBV9 to TRBJ1-4; no clear D gene. Germline V gene data show CDR1 as SGDLS and CDR2 as YYNGEE. Trimming stripped 3 bases from V and 11 bases from J, with 11 bases between. This CDR3 is 12 amino acids long. The CDR3 region has the DNA TGTGCCAGCAGCGCCCCACGCGGGAAACTGTTTTTT. Amino acid sequence: CASSAPRGKLFF.

CDR3 nucleotides: TGTGCCAGCAGCCAAGTGGTGAGTGGGACTGAAGCTTTCTTT. It yields the protein CASSQVVSGTEAFF. The chain has TRBV3-1 (or the pseudogene TRBV3-2) and TRBJ1-1; D gene uncertain. The CDR3 has 14 amino acids. Trimming shortened V by 1 base and J by 5 bases, and 11 bases separated the two germline ends. Germline V lookup: CDR1 LGHDT, CDR2 YNNKEL (reference sequence).

The V and J genes are TRBV10-1 and TRBJ1-4; D ambiguous. The V and J ends lost 2 bases and 5 bases respectively, with 15 bases between them. Germline V lookup: CDR1 WNHNN, CDR2 SYGVQD (reference sequence). The CDR3 has 16 amino acids. The CDR3 DNA follows: TGCGCCAGCAGTGAGCCCCCCGACCGATCAAATGAAAAACTGTTTTTT. Protein: CASSEPPDRSNEKLFF.

This chain uses TRBV5-1 with TRBJ1-2; D perhaps matches TRBD1 (6 bases). Trimming left V 6 bases short and J 5 bases short, with 17 bases between. From germline, CDR1 is SGHRS and CDR2 YFSETQ. The CDR3 consists of 14 residues. The CDR3: CASNSGAFGYGYTF. The CDR3 bases are TGCGCCAGCAATTCAGGGGCTTTTGGGTATGGCTACACCTTC.

The genes are TRBV7-2 and TRBJ1-1; D is undetermined. Trimming pared 1 base from V and 1 base from J, leaving 7 bases between. Germline loops: CDR1 SGHTA, CDR2 FQGNSA. The CDR3 is 14 amino acids. The CDR3 here is CASSLGGRNTEAFF. CDR3 bases: TGTGCCAGCAGCTTAGGCGGGCGGAACACTGAAGCTTTCTTT.

In the case of this clone: Compared with germline, one end of the junction differs, possibly owing to a read error. CDR3 residues: CASSLGGPKYGYTF. The CDR3 bases are TGTGCTAGCAGCTTAGGAGGACCGAAATATGGCTACACCTTC. This chain links TRBV7-7 with TRBJ1-2; D call uncertain. This CDR3 contains 14 residues. Germline values: CDR1 SSHAT, CDR2 FNYEAQ (reference sequence).

This chain uses TRBV19 with TRBJ2-7, with TRBD1 matching 12 bases. The V gene end was trimmed by 5 bases and the J gene end by 4 bases; junction bases not matched to a gene: 9. The CDR3 totals 16 residues. Per the germline V gene, CDR1 is LNHDA and CDR2 is SQIVND (reference sequence). The CDR3 here is CASSVRPGQGAYEQYF. In nucleotides, the CDR3 is TGTGCCAGTAGTGTTCGCCCGGGACAGGGGGCGTACGAGCAGTACTTC.

This chain uses TRBV5-1 with TRBJ1-6, with D possibly TRBD1 on 6 matching bases. The length of the CDR3 is 15 residues. V dropped 0 bases and J dropped 9 bases, with 13 bases sitting between them. Germline loops: CDR1 SGHRS, CDR2 YFSETQ. The CDR3 sequence: CASSLEGGRGSPLHF. CDR3 in DNA: TGCGCCAGCAGCTTGGAGGGGGGCCGGGGTTCACCCCTCCACTTT.

The rearrangement links TRBV5-1 to TRBJ1-5; 9 bases map to TRBD1. The CDR3 spans 14 residues. Germline V gives CDR1 SGHRS, CDR2 YFSETQ. V was pared by 4 bases and J by 6 bases, with 5 bases of the junction left unmatched. The CDR3 nucleotides are TGCGCCAGCAGCACAGGACAGGGGAGTCAGCCCCAGCATTTT. Encoded protein: CASSTGQGSQPQHF.

This rearrangement joins TRBV25-1 to TRBJ1-6; D unclear. The CDR3 spans 13 residues. The germline CDR1 and CDR2 sequences are MGHDK and SYGVNS. The V end lost 6 bases, the J end lost 9 bases, and 12 bases lay between the germline ends. In nucleotides, the CDR3 is TGTGCCAGCAGAAGGGTCCTCGCTTCACCCCTCCACTTT. Amino acids: CASRRVLASPLHF.

The chain has TRBV28 and TRBJ1-1, with unresolved D. The CDR3 length is 15 residues. Trimming cost V 6 bases and J 2 bases, with 16 bases left between them. In germline, CDR1 is MDHEN, CDR2 SYDVKM. The CDR3 sequence is CASSPLQWGNTEAFF. Written as DNA, the CDR3 is TGTGCCAGCAGCCCCCTACAATGGGGAAACACTGAAGCTTTCTTT. The variable domain in full, with the rest retrieved from reference TRBV28 and TRBJ1-1, is DVKVTQSSRYLVKRTGEKVFLECVQDMDHENMFWYRQDPGLGLRLIYFSYDVKMKEKGDIPEGYSVSREKKERFSLILESASTNQTSMYLCASSPLQWGNTEAFFGQGTRLTVV.

The chain employs TRBV5-1 and TRBJ1-2; D is unclear. Germline V gene sequence: CDR1 SGHRS, CDR2 YFSETQ. The V gene lost 4 bases and the J gene lost 4 bases, with 11 bases spanning the gap. The CDR3 totals 13 residues. CDR3 in DNA: TGCGCCAGCAGCACATCCGAGAGCTATGGCTACACCTTC. It specifies CASSTSESYGYTF.

This chain connects TRBV3-1 (or the pseudogene TRBV3-2) to TRBJ1-5; possibly TRBD1 for D (5 bases). CDR1 and CDR2 (germline): LGHDT, YNNKEL (reference sequence). Trimming left V 8 bases short and J 6 bases short, with 14 bases between. This CDR3 is 13 amino acids long. Here the CDR3 DNA reads TGTGCCAGCTGCAAAGGGGCGGGTCAGCCCCAGCATTTT. It codes for CASCKGAGQPQHF.

The gene calls are TRBV6-2 or TRBV6-3 and TRBJ1-2, with D perhaps matching TRBD1 (6 bases). CDR3 length: 15 amino acids. Germline CDR1 is MNHEY and CDR2 is SVGEGT. Trimming removed 1 base at V and 8 bases at J, with 17 bases between. CDR3 nucleotides: TGTGCCAGCAGTTACTTCCCGGGACAACGGCAGGGCTACACCTTC. Translated, it gives CASSYFPGQRQGYTF.

The DNA of the CDR3 is TGTGCCAGCAGCTTTAACCCGGACGGTTTCGTAGATACGCAGTATTTT. It encodes CASSFNPDGFVDTQYF. This chain uses TRBV7-8 with TRBJ2-3; D remains unclear. The CDR3 covers 16 residues. The ends were cut back, 3 bases at V and 5 bases at J, with 18 bases in the middle. Germline lookup yields CDR1 SGHVS and CDR2 FQNEAQ.

The V call is TRBV24-1, the J call TRBJ2-7; D unclear. The length of the CDR3 is 14 residues. Per the germline V gene, CDR1 is KGHDR and CDR2 is SFDVKD. The V and J ends lost 10 bases and 2 bases respectively, with 17 bases between them. The CDR3 here is CATQARQEPYEQYF. CDR3 nucleotide sequence: TGTGCCACGCAGGCGCGGCAGGAGCCCTACGAGCAGTACTTC.

The rearrangement joins TRBV5-8 to TRBJ2-3; 9 nucleotides line up with TRBD1. V dropped 4 bases and J dropped 4; count of bases not matched to a gene: 4. The CDR3 is made up of 14 amino acids. Germline lookup yields CDR1 SGHTS and CDR2 YDEGEE. The CDR3 here is CASSPGQGPDTQYF. The CDR3 bases are TGTGCCAGCAGCCCGGGACAGGGCCCAGATACGCAGTATTTT.

The chain is built from TRBV19 and TRBJ1-1; D remains unclear. Germline CDR1 is LNHDA and CDR2 is SQIVND (reference sequence). This CDR3 has 13 residues. Trimming pared 7 bases from V and 1 base from J, leaving 10 bases between. The CDR3 region is CASKWGGNTEAFF. In DNA, the CDR3 is TGTGCCAGTAAATGGGGTGGGAACACTGAAGCTTTCTTT. Combining the CDR3 with reference TRBV19 and TRBJ1-1 gives the whole variable domain DGGITQSPKYLFRKEGQNVTLSCEQNLNHDAMYWYRQDPGQGLRLIYYSQIVNDFQKGDIAEGYSVSREKKESFPLTVTSAQKNPTAFYLCASKWGGNTEAFFGQGTRLTVV.

This chain links TRBV11-2 with TRBJ2-7; 11 positions match TRBD1. This CDR3 contains 15 residues. The germline CDR1 and CDR2 sequences are SGHAT and FQNNGV. The V and J ends lost 4 bases and 6 bases, in that order; junction bases with no gene match: 8. CDR3 sequence reads: CASSSIRDRGFEQYF. CDR3 bases: TGTGCCAGCAGCTCGATCCGGGACAGGGGGTTCGAGCAGTACTTC.

The V gene is TRBV3-1 (or the pseudogene TRBV3-2), the J gene TRBJ1-1; 9 bases match TRBD1. J lost 11 bases, V lost 4 bases, and 11 bases had no gene match. The CDR3 has 14 amino acids. The germline gives CDR1 LGHDT, CDR2 YNNKEL (reference sequence). Written as DNA, the CDR3 is TGTGCCAGCAGCCTGGCCGGGACAGGGCAAGGGGCTTTCTTT. Its protein is CASSLAGTGQGAFF.